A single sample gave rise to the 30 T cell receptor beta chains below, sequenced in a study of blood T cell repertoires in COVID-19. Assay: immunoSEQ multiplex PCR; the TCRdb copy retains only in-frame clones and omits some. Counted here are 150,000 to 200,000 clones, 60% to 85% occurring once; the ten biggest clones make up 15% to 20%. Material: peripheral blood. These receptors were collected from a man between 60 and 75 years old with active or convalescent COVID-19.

The CDR3 loop is CASSKGLAGGSRETQYF. Here the CDR3 DNA reads TGTGCCAGTAGCAAGGGACTAGCGGGAGGGAGCCGGGAGACCCAGTACTTC. This chain connects TRBV19 to TRBJ2-5; 16 nucleotides match TRBD2. V shed 6 bases, J shed 5 bases, and the junction held 9 bases outside the gene matches. The CDR3 runs to 17 residues. Germline V gene data show CDR1 as LNHDA and CDR2 as SQIVND (reference sequence).

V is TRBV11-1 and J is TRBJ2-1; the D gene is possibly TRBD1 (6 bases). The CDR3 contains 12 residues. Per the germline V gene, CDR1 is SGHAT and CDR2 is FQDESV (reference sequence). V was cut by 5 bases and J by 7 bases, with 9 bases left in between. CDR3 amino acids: CASSGQGNEQFF. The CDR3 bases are TGTGCCAGCAGCGGCCAGGGGAATGAGCAGTTCTTC.

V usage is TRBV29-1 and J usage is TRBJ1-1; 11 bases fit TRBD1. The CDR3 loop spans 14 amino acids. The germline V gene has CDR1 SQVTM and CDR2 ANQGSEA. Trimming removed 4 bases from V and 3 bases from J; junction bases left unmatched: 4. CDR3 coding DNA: TGCAGCGTTGTCCCGGGACAGGGGGACACTGAAGCTTTCTTT. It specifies CSVVPGQGDTEAFF.

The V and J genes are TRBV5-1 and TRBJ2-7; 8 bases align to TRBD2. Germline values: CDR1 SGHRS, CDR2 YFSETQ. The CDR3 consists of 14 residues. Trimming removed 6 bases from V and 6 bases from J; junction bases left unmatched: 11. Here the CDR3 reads CASTVGGEIPEQYF. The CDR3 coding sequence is TGCGCCAGCACCGTCGGGGGGGAAATCCCCGAGCAGTACTTC.

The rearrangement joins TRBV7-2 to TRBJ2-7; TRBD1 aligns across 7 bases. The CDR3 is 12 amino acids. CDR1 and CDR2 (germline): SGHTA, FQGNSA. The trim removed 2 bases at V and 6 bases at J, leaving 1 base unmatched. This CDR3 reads CASSLTGAEQYF. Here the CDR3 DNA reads TGTGCCAGCAGCTTAACAGGGGCCGAGCAGTACTTC.

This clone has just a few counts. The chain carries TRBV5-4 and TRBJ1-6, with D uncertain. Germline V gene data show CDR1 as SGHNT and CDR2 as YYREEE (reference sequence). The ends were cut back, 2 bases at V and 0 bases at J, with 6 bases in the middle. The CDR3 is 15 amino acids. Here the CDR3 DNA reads TGTGCCAGCAGCTTAGGGAGCTCCTATAATTCACCCCTCCACTTT. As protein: CASSLGSSYNSPLHF.

The CDR3 bases are TGTGCCAGCAGCCACCTCTTGAACACTGAAGCTTTCTTT. Its translation is CASSHLLNTEAFF. V usage is TRBV3-1 (or the pseudogene TRBV3-2) and J usage is TRBJ1-1; unclear D gene. Germline V gene data show CDR1 as LGHDT and CDR2 as YNNKEL (reference sequence). The CDR3 has 13 residues. With 3 bases removed from V and 0 bases from J, the gap between germline ends came to 5 bases.

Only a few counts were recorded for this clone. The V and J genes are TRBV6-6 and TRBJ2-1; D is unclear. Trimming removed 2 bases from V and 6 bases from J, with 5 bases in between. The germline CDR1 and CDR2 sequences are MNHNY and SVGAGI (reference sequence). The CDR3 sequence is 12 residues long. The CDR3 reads CASSYSPNEQFF. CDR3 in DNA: TGTGCCAGCAGTTACAGCCCCAATGAGCAGTTCTTC.

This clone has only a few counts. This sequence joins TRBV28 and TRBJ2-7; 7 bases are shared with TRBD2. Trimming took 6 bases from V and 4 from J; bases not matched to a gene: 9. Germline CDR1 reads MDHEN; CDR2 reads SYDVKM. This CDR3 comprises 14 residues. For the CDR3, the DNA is TGTGCCAGCAGAAGCCCGGGACTAACATACGAGCAGTACTTC. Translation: CASRSPGLTYEQYF.

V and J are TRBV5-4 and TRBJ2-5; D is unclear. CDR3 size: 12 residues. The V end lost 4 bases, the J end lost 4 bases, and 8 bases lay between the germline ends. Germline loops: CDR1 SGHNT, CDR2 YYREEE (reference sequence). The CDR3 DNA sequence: TGTGCCAGCAGCCCTCTACGAGAGACCCAGTACTTC. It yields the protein CASSPLRETQYF.

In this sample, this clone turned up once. In DNA form, the CDR3 reads TGTGCCAGCTTTTATTCCAGGGAACATGAGCAGTTCTTC. This gives the protein CASFYSREHEQFF. The chain carries TRBV2 and TRBJ2-1; perhaps TRBD1 as D (5 bases). CDR3 size: 13 residues. The ends were cut back, 8 bases at V and 8 bases at J, with 16 bases in the middle. The germline gives CDR1 SNHLY, CDR2 FYNNEI.

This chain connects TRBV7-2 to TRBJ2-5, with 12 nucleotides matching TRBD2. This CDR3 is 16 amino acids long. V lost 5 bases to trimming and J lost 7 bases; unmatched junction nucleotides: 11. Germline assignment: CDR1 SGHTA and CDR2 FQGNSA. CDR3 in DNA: TGTGCCAGCAGCCCCTCTAGCGGGAGGGTTGAGGGGACCCAGTACTTC. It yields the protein CASSPSSGRVEGTQYF.

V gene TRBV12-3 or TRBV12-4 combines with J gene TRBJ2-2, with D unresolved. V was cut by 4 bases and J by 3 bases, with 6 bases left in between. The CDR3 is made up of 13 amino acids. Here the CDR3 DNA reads TGTGCCAGCAGTTCGGTCTACACCGGGGAGCTGTTTTTT. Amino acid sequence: CASSSVYTGELFF.

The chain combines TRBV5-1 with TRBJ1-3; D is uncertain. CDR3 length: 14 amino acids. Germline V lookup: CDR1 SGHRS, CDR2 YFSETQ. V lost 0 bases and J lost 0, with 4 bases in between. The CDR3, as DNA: TGCGCCAGCAGCTTGGCCGTCTCTGGAAACACCATATATTTT. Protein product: CASSLAVSGNTIYF.

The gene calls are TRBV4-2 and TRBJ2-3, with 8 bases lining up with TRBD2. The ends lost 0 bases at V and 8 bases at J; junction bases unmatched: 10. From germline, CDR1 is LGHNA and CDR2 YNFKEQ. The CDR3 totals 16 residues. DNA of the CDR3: TGTGCCAGCAGCCAAGAGGGAGGCGGGGGGAGAAGTACGCAGTATTTT. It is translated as CASSQEGGGGRSTQYF.

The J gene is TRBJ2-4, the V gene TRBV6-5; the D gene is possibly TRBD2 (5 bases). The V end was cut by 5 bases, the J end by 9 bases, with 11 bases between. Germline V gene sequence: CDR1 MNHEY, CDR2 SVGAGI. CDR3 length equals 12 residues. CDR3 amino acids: CASSNPRGIQYF. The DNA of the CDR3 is TGTGCCAGCAGTAATCCACGGGGCATTCAGTACTTC.

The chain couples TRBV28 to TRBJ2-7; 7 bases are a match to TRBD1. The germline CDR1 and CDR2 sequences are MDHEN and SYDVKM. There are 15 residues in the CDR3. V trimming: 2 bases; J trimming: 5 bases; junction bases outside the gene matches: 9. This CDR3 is CASSLDRQGIHEQYF. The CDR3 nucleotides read TGTGCCAGCAGTTTAGACCGACAGGGTATACACGAGCAGTACTTC.

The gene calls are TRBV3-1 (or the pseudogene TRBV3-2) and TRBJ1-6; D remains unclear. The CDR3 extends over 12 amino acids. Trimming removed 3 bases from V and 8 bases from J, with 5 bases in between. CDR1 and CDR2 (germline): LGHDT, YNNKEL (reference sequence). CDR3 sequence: CASSHQYSPLHF. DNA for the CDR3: TGTGCCAGCAGCCACCAGTATTCACCCCTCCACTTT.

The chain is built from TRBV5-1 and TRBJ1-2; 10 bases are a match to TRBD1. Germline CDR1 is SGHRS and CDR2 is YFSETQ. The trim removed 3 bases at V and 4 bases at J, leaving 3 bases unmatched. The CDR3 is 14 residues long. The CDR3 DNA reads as TGCGCCAGCAGCTCGGACAGGGGGACCTATGGCTACACCTTC. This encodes CASSSDRGTYGYTF. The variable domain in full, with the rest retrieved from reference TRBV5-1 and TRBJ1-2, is KAGVTQTPRYLIKTRGQQVTLSCSPISGHRSVSWYQQTPGQGLQFLFEYFSETQRNKGNFPGRFSGRQFSNSRSEMNVSTLELGDSALYLCASSSDRGTYGYTFGSGTRLTVV.

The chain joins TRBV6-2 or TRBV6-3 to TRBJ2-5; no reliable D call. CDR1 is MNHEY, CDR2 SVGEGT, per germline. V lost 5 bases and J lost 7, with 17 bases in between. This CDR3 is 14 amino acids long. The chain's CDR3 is CASSIWALQWTQYF. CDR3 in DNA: TGTGCCAGCAGTATCTGGGCCCTACAGTGGACCCAGTACTTC.

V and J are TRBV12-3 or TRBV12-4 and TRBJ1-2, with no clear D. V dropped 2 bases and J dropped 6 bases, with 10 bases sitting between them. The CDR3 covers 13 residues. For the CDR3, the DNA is TGTGCCAGCAGTTTAAATGGAGCGAATGGCTACACCTTC. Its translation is CASSLNGANGYTF.

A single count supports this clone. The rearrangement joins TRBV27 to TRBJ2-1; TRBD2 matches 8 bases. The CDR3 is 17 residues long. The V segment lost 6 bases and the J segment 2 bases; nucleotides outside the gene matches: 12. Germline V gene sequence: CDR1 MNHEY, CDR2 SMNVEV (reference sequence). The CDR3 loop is CASRKTSARAPYNEQFF. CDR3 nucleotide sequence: TGTGCCAGCAGAAAGACTAGCGCCCGAGCCCCCTACAATGAGCAGTTCTTC.

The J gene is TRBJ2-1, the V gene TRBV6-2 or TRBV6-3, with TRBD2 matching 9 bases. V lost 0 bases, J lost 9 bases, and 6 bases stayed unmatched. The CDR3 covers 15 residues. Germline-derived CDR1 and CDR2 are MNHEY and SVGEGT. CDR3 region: CASSYSSGSLSEQFF. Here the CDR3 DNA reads TGTGCCAGCAGTTACTCTAGCGGGAGTCTTAGTGAGCAGTTCTTC.

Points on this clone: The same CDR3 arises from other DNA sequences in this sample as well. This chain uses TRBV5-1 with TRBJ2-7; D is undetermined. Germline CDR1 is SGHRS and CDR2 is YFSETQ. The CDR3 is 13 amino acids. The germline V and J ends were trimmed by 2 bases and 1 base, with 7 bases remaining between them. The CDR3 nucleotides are TGCGCCAGCAGCTTCCAGCGATCCTACGAGCAGTACTTC. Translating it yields CASSFQRSYEQYF.

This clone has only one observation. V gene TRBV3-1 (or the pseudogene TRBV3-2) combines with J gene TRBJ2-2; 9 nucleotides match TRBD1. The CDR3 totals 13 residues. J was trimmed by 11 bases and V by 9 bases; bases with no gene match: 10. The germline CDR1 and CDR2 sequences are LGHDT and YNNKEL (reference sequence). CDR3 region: CASLPTGGAELFF. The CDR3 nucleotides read TGTGCCAGTCTCCCAACAGGGGGCGCAGAGCTGTTTTTT.

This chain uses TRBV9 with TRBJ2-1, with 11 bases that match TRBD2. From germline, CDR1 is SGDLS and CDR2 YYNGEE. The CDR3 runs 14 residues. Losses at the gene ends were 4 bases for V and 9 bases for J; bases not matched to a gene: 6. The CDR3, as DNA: TGTGCCAGCAGCACTAGCGGGAGCGGCTTTGAGCAGTTCTTC. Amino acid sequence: CASSTSGSGFEQFF.

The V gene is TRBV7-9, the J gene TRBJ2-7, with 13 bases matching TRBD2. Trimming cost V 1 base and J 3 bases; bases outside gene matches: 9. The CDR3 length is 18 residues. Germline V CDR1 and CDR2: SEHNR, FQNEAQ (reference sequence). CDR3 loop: CASSLVVGTSGRDYEQYF. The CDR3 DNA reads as TGTGCCAGCAGCTTAGTTGTCGGAACTAGCGGGAGGGACTACGAGCAGTACTTC.

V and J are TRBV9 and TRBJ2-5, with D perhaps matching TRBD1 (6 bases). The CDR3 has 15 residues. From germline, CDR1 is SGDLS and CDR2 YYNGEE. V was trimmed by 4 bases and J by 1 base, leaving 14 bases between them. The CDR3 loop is CASSKGGGSQETQYF. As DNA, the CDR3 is TGTGCCAGCAGCAAGGGTGGGGGCTCCCAAGAGACCCAGTACTTC.

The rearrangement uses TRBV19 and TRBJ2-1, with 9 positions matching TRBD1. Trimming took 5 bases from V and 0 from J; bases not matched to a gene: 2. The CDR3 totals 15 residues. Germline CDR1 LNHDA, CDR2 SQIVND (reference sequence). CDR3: CASSRDRDSYNEQFF. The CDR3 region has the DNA TGTGCCAGTAGTCGGGACAGGGACTCCTACAATGAGCAGTTCTTC.

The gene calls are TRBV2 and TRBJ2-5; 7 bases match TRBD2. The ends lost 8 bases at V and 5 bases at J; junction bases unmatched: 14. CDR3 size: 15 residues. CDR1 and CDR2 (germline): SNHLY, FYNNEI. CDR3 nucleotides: TGTGCCAGCTCAGACGGCTCGAGCGGGACGGAGACCCAGTACTTC. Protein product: CASSDGSSGTETQYF. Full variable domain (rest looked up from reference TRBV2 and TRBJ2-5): EPEVTQTPSHQVTQMGQEVILRCVPISNHLYFYWYRQILGQKVEFLVSFYNNEISEKSEIFDDQFSVERPDGSNFTLKIRSTKLEDSAMYFCASSDGSSGTETQYFGPGTRLLVL.